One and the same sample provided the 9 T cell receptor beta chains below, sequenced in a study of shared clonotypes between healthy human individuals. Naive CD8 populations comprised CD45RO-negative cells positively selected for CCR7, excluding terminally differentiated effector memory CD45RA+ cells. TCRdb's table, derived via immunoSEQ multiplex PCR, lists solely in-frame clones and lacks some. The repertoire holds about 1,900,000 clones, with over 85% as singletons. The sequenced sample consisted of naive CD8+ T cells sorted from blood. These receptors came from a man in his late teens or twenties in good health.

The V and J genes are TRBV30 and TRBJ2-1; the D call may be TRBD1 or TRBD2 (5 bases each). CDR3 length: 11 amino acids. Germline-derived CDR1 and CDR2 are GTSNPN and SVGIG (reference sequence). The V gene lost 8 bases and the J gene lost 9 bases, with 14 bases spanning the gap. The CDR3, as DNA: TGTGCCCGAGGGGAAGGGTCTGAGCAGTTCTTC. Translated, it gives CARGEGSEQFF.

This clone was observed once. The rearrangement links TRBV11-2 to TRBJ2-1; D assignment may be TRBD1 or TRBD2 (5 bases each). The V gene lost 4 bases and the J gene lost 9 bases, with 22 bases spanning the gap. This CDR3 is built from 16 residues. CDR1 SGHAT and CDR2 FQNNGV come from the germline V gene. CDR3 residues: CASSYDPGPVTSEQFF. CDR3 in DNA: TGTGCCAGCAGCTACGACCCGGGACCGGTTACAAGTGAGCAGTTCTTC.

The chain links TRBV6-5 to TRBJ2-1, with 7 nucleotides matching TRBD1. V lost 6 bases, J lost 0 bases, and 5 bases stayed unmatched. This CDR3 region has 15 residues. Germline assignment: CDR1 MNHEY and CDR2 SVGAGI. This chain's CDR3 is CASRKTGTSYNEQFF. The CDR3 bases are TGTGCCAGCAGGAAGACAGGGACCTCCTACAATGAGCAGTTCTTC.

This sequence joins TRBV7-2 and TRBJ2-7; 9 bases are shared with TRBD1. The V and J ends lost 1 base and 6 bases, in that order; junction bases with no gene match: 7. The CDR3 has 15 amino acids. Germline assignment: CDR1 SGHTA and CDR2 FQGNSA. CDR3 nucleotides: TGTGCCAGCAGCTTAGGACCGGGACAGGGTTTCGAGCAGTACTTC. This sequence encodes CASSLGPGQGFEQYF. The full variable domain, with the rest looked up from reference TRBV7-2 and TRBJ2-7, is GAGVSQSPSNKVTEKGKDVELRCDPISGHTALYWYRQSLGQGLEFLIYFQGNSAPDKSGLPSDRFSAERTGGSVSTLTIQRTQQEDSAVYLCASSLGPGQGFEQYFGPGTRLTVT.

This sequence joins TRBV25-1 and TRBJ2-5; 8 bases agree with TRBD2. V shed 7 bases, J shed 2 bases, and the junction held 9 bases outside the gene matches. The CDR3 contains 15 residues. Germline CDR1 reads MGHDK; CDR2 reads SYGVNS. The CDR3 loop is CASTNGGARQETQYF. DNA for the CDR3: TGTGCCAGCACAAACGGGGGGGCGAGGCAAGAGACCCAGTACTTC.

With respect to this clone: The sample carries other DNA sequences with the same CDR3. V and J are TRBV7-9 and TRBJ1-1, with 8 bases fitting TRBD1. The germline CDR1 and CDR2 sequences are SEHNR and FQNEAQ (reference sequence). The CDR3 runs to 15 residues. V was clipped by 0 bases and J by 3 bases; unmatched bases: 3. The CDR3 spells CASSLAQGVDTEAFF. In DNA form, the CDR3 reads TGTGCCAGCAGCTTAGCACAGGGGGTAGACACTGAAGCTTTCTTT.

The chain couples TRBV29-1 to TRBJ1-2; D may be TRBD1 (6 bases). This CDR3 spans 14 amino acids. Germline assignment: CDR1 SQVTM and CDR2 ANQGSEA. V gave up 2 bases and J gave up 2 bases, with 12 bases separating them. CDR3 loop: CSVETVGTNYGYTF. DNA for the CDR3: TGCAGCGTTGAAACCGTCGGGACAAACTATGGCTACACCTTC. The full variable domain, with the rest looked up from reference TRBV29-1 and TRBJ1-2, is SAVISQKPSRDICQRGTSLTIQCQVDSQVTMMFWYRQQPGQSLTLIATANQGSEATYESGFVIDKFPISRPNLTFSTLTVSNMSPEDSSIYLCSVETVGTNYGYTFGSGTRLTVV.

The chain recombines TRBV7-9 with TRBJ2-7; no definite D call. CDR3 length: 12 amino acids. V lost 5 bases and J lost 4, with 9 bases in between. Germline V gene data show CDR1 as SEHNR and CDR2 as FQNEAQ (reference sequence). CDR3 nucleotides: TGTGCCAGCAGCCCGCTTCAATACGAGCAGTACTTC. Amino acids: CASSPLQYEQYF.

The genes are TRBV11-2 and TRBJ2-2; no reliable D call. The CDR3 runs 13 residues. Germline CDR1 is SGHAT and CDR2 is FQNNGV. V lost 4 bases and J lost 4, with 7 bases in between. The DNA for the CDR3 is TGTGCCAGCAGCTGGGGTGGCACCGGGGAGCTGTTTTTT. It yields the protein CASSWGGTGELFF.